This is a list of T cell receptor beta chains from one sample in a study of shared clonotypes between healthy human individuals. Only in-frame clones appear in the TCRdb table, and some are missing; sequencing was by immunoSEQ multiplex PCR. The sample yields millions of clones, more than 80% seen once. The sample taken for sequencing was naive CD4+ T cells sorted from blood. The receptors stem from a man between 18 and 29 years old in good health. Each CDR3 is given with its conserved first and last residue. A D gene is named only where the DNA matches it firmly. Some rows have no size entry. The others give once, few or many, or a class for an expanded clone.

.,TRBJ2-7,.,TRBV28,TGTGCCAGCAGGCCGCCCGCAGTGAGCTCCTACGAGCAGTACTTC,CASRPPAVSSYEQYF
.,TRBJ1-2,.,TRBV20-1,TGCAGTGCTAGAGCTCAGGTCGGCTACACCTTC,CSARAQVGYTF
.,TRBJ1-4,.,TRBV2,TGTGCCAGCCGAGGGGGGCTAACGGCAACTAATGAAAAACTGTTTTTT,CASRGGLTATNEKLFF
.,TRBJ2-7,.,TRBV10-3,TGTGCCATCAGTGTGGACAGCTACGAGCAGTACTTC,CAISVDSYEQYF
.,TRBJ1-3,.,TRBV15,TGTGCCACCAGCAACCCTTCGGAGGGCACCATATATTTT,CATSNPSEGTIYF
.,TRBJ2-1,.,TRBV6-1,TGTGCCAGCCATGGGGGGCATCTGTTCTTC,CASHGGHLFF
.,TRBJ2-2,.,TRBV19,TGTGCCAGTAGTATCGGGCAGTACAAATCTTTTCAAAACACCGGGGAGCTGTTTTTT,CASSIGQYKSFQNTGELFF
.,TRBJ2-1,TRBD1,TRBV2,TGTGCCAGCAAAGACACGACAGGGGGCCCCTACAATGAGCAGTTCTTC,CASKDTTGGPYNEQFF
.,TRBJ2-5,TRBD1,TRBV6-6,TGTGCCAGCAGTTACCCCCAGACAGGGGGCGAAGAGACCCAGTACTTC,CASSYPQTGGEETQYF
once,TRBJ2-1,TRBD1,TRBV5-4,TGTGCCAGCAGCTTGCTGGGACAGGGGGTCGGCAATGAGCAGTTCTTC,CASSLLGQGVGNEQFF
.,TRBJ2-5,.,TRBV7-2,TGTGCCAGCAGCCCCGACAGGGGAGGGGAGACCCAGTACTTC,CASSPDRGGETQYF
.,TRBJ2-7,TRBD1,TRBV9,TGTGCCAGCAGCGTGACGGGACAGGGGAACGAGCAGTACTTC,CASSVTGQGNEQYF
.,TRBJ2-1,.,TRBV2,TGTGCCAGCAGTGAAGGGACAGTCAATGAGCAGTTCTTC,CASSEGTVNEQFF
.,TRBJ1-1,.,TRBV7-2,TGTGCCAGCAGCTTTCAAAGTCTCAGGCCGACTGAAGCTTTCTTT,CASSFQSLRPTEAFF
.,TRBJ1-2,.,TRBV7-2,TGTGCCAGCAGCTTAGAACCAGGGGCAGGGTATGGCTACACCTTC,CASSLEPGAGYGYTF
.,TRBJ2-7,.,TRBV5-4,TGTGCCAGCAGCTTGGAGGAAGGGATGGGTCACGAGCAGTACTTC,CASSLEEGMGHEQYF
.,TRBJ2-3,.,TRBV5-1,TGCGCCAGCAGCTTGTCCCACGGACGTGGGGATACGCAGTATTTT,CASSLSHGRGDTQYF
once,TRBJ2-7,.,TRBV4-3,TGCGCCAGCAGCCAAGAGGCCAACAGCCCCTACGAGCAGTACTTC,CASSQEANSPYEQYF
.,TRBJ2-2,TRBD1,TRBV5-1,TGCGCCAGCAGCTCTCCCGGGACAGAAAACACCGGGGAGCTGTTTTTT,CASSSPGTENTGELFF
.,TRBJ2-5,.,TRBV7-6,TGTGCCAGCAGCTTAGCGGTTGAGACCCAGTACTTC,CASSLAVETQYF
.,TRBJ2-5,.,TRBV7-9,TGTGCCAGCAGTACCTGGGGGGACGGAGGGGAGACCCAGTACTTC,CASSTWGDGGETQYF
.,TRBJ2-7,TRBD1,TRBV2,TGTGCCAGCAGTCGGGACAGAGCCTACGAGCAGTACTTC,CASSRDRAYEQYF